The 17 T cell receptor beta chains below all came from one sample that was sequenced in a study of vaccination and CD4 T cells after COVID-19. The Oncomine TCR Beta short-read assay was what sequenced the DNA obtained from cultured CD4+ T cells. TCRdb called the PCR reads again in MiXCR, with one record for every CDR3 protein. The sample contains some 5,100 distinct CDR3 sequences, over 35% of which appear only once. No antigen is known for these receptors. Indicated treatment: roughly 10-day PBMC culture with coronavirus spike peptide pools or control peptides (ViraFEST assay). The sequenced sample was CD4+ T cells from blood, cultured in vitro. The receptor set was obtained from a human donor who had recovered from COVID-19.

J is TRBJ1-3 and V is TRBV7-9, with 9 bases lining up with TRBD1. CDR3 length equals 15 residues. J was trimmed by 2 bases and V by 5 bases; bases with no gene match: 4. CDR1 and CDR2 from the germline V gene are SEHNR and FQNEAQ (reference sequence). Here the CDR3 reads CASSGTGMPGNTIYF. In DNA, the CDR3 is TGTGCCAGCAGCGGGACAGGGATGCCTGGAAACACCATATATTTT.

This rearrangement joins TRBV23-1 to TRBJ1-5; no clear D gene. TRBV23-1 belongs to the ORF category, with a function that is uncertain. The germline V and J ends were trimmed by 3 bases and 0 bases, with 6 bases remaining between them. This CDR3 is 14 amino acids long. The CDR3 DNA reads TGCGCCAGCAGTCATCGGGATAGCAATCAGCCCCAGCATTTT. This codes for CASSHRDSNQPQHF.

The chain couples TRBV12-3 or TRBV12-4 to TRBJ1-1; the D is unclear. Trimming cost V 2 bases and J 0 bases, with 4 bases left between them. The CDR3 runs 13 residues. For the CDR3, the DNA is TGTGCCAGCAGTTTATGGATGAACACTGAAGCTTTCTTT. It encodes CASSLWMNTEAFF.

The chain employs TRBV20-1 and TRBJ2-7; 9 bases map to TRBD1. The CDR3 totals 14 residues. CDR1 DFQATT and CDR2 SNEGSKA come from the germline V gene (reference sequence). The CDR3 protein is CRAPLYRGQYEQYF. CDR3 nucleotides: TGCAGGGCCCCCCTTTACAGGGGGCAATACGAGCAGTACTTC.

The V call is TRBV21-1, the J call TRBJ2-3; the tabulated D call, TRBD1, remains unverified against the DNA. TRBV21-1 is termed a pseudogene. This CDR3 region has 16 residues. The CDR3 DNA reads TGTGCCAGCAGCAGGGGAAGACAGGCCTACACAGATACGCAGTATTTT. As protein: CASSRGRQAYTDTQYF.

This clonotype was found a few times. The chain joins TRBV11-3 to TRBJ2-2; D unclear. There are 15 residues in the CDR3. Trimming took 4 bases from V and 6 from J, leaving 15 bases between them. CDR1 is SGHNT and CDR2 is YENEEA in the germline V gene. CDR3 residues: CASSSAPGISGELFF. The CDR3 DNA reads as TGTGCCAGCAGCTCCGCACCGGGTATCTCCGGGGAGCTGTTTTTT. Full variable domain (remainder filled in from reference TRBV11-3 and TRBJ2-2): EAGVVQSPRYKIIEKKQPVAFWCNPISGHNTLYWYLQNLGQGPELLIRYENEEAVDDSQLPKDRFSAERLKGVDSTLKIQPAELGDSAVYLCASSSAPGISGELFFGEGSRLTVL.

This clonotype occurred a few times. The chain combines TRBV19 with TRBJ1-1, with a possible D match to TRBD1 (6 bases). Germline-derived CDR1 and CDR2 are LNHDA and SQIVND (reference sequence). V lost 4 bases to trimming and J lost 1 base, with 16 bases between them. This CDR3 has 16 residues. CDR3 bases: TGTGCCAGTAGTAAGCAGGGGTTGAGGTCGAACACTGAAGCTTTCTTT. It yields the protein CASSKQGLRSNTEAFF.

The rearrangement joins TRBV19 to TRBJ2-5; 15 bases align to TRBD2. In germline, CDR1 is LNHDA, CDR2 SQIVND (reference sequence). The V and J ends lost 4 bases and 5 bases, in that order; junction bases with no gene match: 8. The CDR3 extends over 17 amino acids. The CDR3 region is CASSTIRTSGGAETQYF. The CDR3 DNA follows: TGTGCCAGTAGTACCATACGGACTAGCGGGGGGGCGGAGACCCAGTACTTC.

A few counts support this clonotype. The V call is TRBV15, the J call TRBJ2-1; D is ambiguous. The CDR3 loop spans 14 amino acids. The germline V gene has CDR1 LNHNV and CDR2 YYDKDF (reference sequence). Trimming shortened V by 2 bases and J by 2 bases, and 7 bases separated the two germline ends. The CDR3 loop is CATSRPGPYNEQFF. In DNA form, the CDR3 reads TGTGCCACCAGCAGACCAGGCCCCTACAATGAGCAGTTCTTC.

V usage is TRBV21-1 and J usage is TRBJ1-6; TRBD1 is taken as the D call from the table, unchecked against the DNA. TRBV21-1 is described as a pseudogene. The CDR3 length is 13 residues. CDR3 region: CASKDSYNSPLHF. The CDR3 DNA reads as TGTGCCAGCAAGGACAGCTATAATTCACCCCTCCACTTT.

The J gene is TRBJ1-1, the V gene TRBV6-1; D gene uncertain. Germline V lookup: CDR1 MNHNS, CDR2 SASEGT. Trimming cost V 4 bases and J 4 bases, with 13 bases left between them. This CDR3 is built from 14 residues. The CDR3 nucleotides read TGTGCCAGCAGTGTACAGACCCTGCTCACTGAAGCTTTCTTT. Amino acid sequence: CASSVQTLLTEAFF.

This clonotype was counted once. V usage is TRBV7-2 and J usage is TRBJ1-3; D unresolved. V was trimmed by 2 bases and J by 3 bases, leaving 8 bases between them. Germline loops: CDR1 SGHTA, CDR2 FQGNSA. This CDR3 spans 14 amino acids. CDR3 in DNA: TGTGCCAGCAGCTTAATAGGGTTTGGAAACACCATATATTTT. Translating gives CASSLIGFGNTIYF.

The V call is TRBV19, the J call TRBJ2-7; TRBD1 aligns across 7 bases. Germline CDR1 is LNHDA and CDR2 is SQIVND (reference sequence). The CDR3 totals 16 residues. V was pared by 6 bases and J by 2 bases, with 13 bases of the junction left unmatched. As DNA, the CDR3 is TGTGCCAGTAGGACAACAGGGGCCCTTTCTCCCTACGAGCAGTACTTC. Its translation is CASRTTGALSPYEQYF.

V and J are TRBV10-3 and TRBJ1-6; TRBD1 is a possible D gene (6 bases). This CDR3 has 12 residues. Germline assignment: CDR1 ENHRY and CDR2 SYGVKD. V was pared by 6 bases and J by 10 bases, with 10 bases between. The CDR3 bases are TGTGCCATCAGAGAGGGGGACTCACCCCTCCACTTT. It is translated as CAIREGDSPLHF.

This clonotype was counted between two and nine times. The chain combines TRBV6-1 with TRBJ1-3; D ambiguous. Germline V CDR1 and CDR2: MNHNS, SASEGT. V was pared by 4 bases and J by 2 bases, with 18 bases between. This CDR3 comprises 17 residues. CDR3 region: CASSAAGGFGTGNTIYF. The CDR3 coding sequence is TGTGCCAGCAGTGCCGCCGGAGGTTTTGGGACTGGAAACACCATATATTTT.

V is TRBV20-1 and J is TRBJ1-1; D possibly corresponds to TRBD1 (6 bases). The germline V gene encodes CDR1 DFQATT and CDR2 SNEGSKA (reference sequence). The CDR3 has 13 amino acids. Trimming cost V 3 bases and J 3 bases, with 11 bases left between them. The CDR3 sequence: CSASYREDTEAFF. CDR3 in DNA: TGCAGTGCTAGTTACAGGGAGGACACTGAAGCTTTCTTT.

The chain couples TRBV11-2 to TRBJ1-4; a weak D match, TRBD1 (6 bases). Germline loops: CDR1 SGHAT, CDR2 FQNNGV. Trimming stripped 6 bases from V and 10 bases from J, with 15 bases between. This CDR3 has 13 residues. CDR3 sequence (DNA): TGTGCCAGCAGGAAAACAGGGATCCTAAAACTGTTTTTT. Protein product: CASRKTGILKLFF.